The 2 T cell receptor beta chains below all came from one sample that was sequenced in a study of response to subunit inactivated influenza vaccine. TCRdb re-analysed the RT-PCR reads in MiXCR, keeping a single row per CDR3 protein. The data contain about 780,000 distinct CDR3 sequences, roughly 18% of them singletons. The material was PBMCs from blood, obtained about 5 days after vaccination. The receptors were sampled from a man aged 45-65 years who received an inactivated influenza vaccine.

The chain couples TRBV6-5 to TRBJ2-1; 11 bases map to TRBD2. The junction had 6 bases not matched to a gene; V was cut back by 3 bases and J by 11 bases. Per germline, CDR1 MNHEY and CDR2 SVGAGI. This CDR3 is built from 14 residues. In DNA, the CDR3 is TGTGCCAGCAGTTATCCCGGGACTAGCGGCCAGCAGTTCTTC. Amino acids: CASSYPGTSGQQFF.

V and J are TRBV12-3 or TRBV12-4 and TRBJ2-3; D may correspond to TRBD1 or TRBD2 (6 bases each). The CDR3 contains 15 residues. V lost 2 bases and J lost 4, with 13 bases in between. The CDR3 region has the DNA TGTGCCAGCAGTTTATCGGGGGCCGCCCCAGATACGCAGTATTTT. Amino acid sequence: CASSLSGAAPDTQYF.